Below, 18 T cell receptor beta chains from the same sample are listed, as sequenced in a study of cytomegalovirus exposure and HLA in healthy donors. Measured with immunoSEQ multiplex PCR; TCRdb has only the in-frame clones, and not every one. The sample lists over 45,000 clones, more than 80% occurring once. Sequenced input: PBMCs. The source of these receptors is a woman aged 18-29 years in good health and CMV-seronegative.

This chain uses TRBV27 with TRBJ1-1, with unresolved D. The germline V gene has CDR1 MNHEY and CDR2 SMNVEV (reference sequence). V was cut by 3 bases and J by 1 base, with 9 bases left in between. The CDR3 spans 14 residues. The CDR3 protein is CASSFSGGNTEAFF. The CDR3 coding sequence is TGTGCCAGCAGTTTCAGCGGAGGGAACACTGAAGCTTTCTTT.

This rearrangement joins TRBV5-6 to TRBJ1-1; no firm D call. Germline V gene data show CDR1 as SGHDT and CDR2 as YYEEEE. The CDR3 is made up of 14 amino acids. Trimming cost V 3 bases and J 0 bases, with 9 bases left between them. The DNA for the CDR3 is TGTGCCAGCAGCTGGGCGGGAGTGAACACTGAAGCTTTCTTT. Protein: CASSWAGVNTEAFF.

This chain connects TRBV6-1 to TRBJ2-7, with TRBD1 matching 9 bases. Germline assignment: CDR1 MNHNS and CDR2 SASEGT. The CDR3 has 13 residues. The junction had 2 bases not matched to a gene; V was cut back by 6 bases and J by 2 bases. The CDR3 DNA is TGTGCCAGCAGGGGGACAGGGCCCTACGAGCAGTACTTC. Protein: CASRGTGPYEQYF.

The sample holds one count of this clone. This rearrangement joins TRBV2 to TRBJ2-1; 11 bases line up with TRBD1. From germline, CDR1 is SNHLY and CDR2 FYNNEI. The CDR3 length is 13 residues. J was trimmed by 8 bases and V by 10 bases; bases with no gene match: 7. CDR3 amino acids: CATKDRGLYEQFF. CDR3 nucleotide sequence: TGTGCCACGAAGGACAGGGGGCTCTATGAGCAGTTCTTC.

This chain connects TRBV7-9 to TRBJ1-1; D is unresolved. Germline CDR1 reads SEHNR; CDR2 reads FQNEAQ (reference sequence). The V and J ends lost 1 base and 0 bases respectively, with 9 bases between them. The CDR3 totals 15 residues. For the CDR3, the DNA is TGTGCCAGCAGCTTAGGTTTGTCAATGAACACTGAAGCTTTCTTT. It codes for CASSLGLSMNTEAFF.

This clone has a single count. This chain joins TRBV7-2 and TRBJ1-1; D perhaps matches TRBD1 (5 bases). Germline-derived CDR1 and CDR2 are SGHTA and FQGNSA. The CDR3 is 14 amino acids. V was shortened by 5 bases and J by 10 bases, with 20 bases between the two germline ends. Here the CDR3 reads CASSHFDRGLGAFF. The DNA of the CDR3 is TGTGCCAGCAGCCACTTTGATAGGGGTCTGGGAGCTTTCTTT.

CDR3 region: CASSWGLAGAGNEQFF. The CDR3 DNA sequence: TGTGCCAGCAGCTGGGGACTAGCGGGGGCTGGAAATGAGCAGTTCTTC. This rearrangement joins TRBV7-2 to TRBJ2-1, with 14 bases aligning to TRBD2. The germline V gene has CDR1 SGHTA and CDR2 FQGNSA. V lost 4 bases to trimming and J lost 7 bases; unmatched junction nucleotides: 6. The CDR3 is 16 residues long.

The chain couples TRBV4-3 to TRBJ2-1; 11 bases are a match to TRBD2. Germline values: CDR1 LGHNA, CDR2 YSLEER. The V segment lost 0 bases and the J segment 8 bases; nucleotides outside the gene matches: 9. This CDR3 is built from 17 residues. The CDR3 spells CASSQDTTSGILDEQFF. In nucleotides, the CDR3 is TGCGCCAGCAGCCAAGATACGACTAGCGGGATCCTAGATGAGCAGTTCTTC.

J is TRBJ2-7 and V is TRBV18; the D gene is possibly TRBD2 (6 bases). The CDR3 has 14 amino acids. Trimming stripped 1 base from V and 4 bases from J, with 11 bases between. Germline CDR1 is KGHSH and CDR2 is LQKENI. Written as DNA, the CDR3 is TGTGCCAGCTCACCACACCCTAGCGCATACGAGCAGTACGTC. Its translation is CASSPHPSAYEQYV.

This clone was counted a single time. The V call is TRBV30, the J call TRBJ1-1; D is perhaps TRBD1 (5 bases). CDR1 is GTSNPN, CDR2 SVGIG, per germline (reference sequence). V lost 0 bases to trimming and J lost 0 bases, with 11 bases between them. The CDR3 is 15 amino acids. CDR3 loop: CAWSVGVSMNTEAFF. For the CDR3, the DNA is TGTGCCTGGAGTGTAGGGGTCAGCATGAACACTGAAGCTTTCTTT.

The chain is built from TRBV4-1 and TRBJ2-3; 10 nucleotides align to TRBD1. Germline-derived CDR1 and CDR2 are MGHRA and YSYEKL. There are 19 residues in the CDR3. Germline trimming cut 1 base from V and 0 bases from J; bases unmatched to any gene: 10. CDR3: CASSQVPDRGLGSTDTQYF. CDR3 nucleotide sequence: TGCGCCAGCAGCCAAGTCCCGGACAGGGGGTTGGGTAGCACAGATACGCAGTATTTT.

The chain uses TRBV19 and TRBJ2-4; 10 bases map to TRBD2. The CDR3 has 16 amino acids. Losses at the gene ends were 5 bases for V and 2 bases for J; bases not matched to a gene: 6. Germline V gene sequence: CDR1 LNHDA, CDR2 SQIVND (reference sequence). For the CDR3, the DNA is TGTGCCAGTAGTCTGTTAGCGGGAGGAACCAAAAACATTCAGTACTTC. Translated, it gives CASSLLAGGTKNIQYF.

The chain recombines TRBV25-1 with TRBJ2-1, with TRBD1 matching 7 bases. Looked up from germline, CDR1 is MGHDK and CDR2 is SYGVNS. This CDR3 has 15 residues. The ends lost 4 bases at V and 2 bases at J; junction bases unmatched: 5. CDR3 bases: TGTGCCAGCAGTGGCGACAGGGTGGCCTACAATGAGCAGTTCTTC. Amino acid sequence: CASSGDRVAYNEQFF.

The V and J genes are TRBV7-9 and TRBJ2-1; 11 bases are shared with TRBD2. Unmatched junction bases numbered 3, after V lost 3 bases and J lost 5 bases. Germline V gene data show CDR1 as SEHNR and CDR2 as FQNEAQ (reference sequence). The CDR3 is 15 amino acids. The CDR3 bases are TGTGCCAGCAGCTTTAGCGGGGGGGCCAACAATGAGCAGTTCTTC. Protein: CASSFSGGANNEQFF.

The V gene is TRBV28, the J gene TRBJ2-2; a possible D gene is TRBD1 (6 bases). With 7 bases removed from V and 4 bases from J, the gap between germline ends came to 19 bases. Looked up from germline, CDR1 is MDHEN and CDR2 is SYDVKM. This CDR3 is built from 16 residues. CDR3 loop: CASTFPGHLITGELFF. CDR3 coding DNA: TGTGCCAGCACCTTCCCGGGACACCTTATCACCGGGGAGCTGTTTTTT.

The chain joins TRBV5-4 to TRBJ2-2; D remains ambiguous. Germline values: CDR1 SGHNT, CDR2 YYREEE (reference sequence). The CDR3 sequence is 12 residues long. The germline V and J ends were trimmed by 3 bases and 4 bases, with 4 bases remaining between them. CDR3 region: CASSSLTGELFF. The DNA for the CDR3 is TGTGCCAGCAGCTCTCTCACCGGGGAGCTGTTTTTT. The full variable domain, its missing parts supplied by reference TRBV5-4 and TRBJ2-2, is ETGVTQSPTHLIKTRGQQVTLRCSSQSGHNTVSWYQQALGQGPQFIFQYYREEENGRGNFPPRFSGLQFPNYSSELNVNALELDDSALYLCASSSLTGELFFGEGSRLTVL.

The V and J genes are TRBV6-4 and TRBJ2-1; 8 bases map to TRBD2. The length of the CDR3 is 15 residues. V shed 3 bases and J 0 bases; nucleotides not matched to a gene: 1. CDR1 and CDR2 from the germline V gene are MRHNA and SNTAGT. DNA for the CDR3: TGTGCCAGCAGTGAAAGCGGGGGCTCCTACAATGAGCAGTTCTTC. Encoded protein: CASSESGGSYNEQFF.

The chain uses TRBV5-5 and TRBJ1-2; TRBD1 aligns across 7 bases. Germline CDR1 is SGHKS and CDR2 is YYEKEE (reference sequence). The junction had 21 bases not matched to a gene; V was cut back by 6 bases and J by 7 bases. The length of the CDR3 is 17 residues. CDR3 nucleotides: TGTGCCAGCACCCAGGAGACAGGGCGTCGTCTATTAGGTGGCTACACCTTC. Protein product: CASTQETGRRLLGGYTF.